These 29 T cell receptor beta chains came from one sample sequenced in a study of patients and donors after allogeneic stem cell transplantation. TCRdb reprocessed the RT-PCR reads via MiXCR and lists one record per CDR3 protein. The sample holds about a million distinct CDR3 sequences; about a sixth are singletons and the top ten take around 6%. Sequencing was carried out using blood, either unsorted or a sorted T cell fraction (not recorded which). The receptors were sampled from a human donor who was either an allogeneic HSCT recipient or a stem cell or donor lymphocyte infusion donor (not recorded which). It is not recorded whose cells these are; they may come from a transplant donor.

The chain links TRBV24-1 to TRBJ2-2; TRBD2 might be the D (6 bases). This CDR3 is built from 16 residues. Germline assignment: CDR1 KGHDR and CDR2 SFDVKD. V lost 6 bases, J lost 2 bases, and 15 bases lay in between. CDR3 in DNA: TGTGCCACCAGTCAAAGGCCGGGACTCAACACCGGGGAGCTGTTTTTT. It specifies CATSQRPGLNTGELFF.

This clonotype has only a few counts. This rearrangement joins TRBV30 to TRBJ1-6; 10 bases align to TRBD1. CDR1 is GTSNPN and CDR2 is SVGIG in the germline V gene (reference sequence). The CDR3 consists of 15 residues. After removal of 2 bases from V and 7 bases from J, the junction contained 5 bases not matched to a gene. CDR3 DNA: TGTGCCTGGAGTTTGGAGGACAGGGGGAATTCACCCCTCCACTTT. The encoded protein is CAWSLEDRGNSPLHF.

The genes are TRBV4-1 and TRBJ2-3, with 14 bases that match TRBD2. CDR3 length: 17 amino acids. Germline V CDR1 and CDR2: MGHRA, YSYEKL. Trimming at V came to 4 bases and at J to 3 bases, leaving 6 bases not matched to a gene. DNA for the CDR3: TGCGCCAGCAGCCCCCAGGGACTAGCGGGGGCTACAGATACGCAGTATTTT. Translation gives CASSPQGLAGATDTQYF.

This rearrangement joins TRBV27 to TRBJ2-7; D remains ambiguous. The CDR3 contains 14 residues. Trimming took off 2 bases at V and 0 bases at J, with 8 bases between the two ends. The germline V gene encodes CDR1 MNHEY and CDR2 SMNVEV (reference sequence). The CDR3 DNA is TGTGCCAGCAGTTTAAGCTTTAGCTCCTACGAGCAGTACTTC. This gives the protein CASSLSFSSYEQYF.

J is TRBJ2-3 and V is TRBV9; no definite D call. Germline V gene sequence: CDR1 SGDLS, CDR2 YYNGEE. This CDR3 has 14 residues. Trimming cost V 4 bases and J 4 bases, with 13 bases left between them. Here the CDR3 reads CASSPDLPADTQYF. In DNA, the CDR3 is TGTGCCAGCAGCCCGGACCTTCCAGCAGATACGCAGTATTTT. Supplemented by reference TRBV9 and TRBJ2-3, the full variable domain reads DSGVTQTPKHLITATGQRVTLRCSPRSGDLSVYWYQQSLDQGLQFLIQYYNGEERAKGNILERFSAQQFPDLHSELNLSSLELGDSALYFCASSPDLPADTQYFGPGTRLTVL.

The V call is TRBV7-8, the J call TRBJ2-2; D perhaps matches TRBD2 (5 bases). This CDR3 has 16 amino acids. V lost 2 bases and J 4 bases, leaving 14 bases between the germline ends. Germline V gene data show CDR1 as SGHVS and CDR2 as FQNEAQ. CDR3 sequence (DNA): TGTGCCAGCAGCTTATTGCACGGGGTGGGCACCGGGGAGCTGTTTTTT. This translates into CASSLLHGVGTGELFF.

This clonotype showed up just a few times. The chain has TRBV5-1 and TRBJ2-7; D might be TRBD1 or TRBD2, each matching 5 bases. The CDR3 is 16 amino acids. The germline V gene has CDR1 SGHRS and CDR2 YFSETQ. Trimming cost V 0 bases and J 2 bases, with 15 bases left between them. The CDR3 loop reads CASSLGGQGLPYEQYF. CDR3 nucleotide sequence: TGCGCCAGCAGCTTGGGAGGGCAGGGCCTTCCCTACGAGCAGTACTTC.

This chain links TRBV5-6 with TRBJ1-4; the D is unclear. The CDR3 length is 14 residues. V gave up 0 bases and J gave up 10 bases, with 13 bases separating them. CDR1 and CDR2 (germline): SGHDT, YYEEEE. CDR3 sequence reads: CASSLGRGFGKLFF. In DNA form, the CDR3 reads TGTGCCAGCAGCTTGGGACGGGGTTTCGGAAAACTGTTTTTT.

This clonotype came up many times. CDR3 coding DNA: TGCAGCGTTGAGGGTAAGCGGGGGGCCGCTTTGTTCTTC. This encodes CSVEGKRGAALFF. The chain is built from TRBV29-1 and TRBJ2-1, with 9 bases that match TRBD2. V lost 3 bases and J lost 15; bases outside the gene matches: 12. CDR3 size: 13 residues. Germline V gene sequence: CDR1 SQVTM, CDR2 ANQGSEA.

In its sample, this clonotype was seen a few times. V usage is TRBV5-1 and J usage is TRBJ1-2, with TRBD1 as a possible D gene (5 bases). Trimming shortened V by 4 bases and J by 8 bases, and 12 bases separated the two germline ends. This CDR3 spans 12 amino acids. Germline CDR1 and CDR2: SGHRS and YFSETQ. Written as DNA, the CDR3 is TGCGCCAGCAGCCGGGACTCTGGGGGCTACACCTTC. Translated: CASSRDSGGYTF.

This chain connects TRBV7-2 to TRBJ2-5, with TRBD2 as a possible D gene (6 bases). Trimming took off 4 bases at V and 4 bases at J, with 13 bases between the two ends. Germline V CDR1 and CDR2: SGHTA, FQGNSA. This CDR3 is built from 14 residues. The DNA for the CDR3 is TGTGCCAGCAGCTCAATCAAGGGAGGAGAGACCCAGTACTTC. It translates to CASSSIKGGETQYF.

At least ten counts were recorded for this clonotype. Here the CDR3 DNA reads TGTGCCAGCAGTGTTGGGACAGTCTCCTACAATGAGCAGTTCTTC. This codes for CASSVGTVSYNEQFF. The chain joins TRBV2 to TRBJ2-1; 7 bases are a match to TRBD1. The germline V gene has CDR1 SNHLY and CDR2 FYNNEI. The J segment lost 0 bases and the V segment lost 4 bases, leaving 3 bases of the junction unmatched. This CDR3 is 15 amino acids long.

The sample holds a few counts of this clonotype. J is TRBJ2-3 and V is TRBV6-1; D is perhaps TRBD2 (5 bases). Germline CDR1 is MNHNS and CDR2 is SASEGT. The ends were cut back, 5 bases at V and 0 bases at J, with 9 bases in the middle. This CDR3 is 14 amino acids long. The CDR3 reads CASSKPGSTDTQYF. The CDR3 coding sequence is TGTGCCAGCAGTAAACCGGGGAGCACAGATACGCAGTATTTT.

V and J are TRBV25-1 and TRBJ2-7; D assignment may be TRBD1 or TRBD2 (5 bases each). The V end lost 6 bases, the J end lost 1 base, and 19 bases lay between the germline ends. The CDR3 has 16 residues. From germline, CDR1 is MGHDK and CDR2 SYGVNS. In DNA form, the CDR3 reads TGTGCCAGCAGCCGCCCGGGGCAACAAAATTCCTACGAGCAGTACTTC. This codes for CASSRPGQQNSYEQYF.

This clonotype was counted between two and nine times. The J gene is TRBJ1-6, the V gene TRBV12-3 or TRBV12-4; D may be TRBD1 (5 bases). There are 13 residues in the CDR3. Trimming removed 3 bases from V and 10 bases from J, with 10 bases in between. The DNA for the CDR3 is TGTGCCAGCAGTTTCAGGGTTGGCTCACCCCTCCACTTT. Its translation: CASSFRVGSPLHF.

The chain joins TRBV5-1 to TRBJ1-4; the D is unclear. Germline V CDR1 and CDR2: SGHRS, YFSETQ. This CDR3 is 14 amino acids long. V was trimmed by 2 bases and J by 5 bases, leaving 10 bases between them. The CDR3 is CASSFGQVNEKLFF. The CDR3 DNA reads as TGCGCCAGCAGCTTCGGTCAGGTGAATGAAAAACTGTTTTTT. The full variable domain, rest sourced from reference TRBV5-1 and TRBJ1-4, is KAGVTQTPRYLIKTRGQQVTLSCSPISGHRSVSWYQQTPGQGLQFLFEYFSETQRNKGNFPGRFSGRQFSNSRSEMNVSTLELGDSALYLCASSFGQVNEKLFFGSGTQLSVL.

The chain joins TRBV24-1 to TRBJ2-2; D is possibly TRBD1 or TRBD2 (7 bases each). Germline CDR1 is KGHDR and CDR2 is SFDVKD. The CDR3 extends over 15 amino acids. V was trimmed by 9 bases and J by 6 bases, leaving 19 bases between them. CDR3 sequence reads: CATGEKTGRAGELFF. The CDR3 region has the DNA TGTGCCACCGGAGAGAAGACAGGGAGGGCCGGGGAGCTGTTTTTT.

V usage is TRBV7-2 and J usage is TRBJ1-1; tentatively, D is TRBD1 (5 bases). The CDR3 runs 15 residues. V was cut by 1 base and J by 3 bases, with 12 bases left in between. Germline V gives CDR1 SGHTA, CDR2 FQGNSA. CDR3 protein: CASSLGWGSDTEAFF. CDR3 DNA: TGTGCCAGCAGCTTAGGTTGGGGGTCGGACACTGAAGCTTTCTTT.

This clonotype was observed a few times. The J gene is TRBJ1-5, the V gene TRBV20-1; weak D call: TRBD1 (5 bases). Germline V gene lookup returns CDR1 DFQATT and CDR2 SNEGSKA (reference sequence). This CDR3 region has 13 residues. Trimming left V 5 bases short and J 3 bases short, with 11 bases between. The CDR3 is CSALGEPNQPQHF. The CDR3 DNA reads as TGCAGTGCTTTAGGGGAACCCAATCAGCCCCAGCATTTT.

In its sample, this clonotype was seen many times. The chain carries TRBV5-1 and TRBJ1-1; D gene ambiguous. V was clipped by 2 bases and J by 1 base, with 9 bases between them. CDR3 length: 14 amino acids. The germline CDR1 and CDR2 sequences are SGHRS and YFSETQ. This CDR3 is CASSLWATNTEAFF. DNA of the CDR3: TGCGCCAGCAGCTTATGGGCGACGAACACTGAAGCTTTCTTT.

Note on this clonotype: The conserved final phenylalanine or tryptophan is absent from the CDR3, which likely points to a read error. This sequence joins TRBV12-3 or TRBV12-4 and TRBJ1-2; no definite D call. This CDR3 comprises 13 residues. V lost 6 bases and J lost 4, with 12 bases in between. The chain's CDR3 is CASRTDRAYGYTC. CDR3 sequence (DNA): TGTGCCAGCAGGACGGACCGGGCCTATGGCTACACCTGC.

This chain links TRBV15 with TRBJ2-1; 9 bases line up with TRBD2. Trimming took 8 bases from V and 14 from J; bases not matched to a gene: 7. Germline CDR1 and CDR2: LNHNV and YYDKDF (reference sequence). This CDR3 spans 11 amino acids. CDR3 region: CATGAGGREFF. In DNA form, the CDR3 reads TGTGCCACCGGCGCGGGAGGGCGCGAGTTCTTC.

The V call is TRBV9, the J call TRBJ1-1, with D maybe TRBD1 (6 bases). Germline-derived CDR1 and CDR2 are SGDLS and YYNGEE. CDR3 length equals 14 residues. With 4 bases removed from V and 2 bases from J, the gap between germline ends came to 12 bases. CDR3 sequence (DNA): TGTGCCAGCAGCCCGTGGACAGACAACACTGAAGCTTTCTTT. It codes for CASSPWTDNTEAFF.

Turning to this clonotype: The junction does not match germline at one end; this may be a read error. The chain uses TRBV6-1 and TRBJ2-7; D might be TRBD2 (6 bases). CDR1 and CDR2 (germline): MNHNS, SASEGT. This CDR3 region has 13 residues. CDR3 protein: CASRTTSGDEQNF. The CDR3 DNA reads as TGTGCCAGCAGGACCACTTCGGGGGACGAGCAGAACTTC.

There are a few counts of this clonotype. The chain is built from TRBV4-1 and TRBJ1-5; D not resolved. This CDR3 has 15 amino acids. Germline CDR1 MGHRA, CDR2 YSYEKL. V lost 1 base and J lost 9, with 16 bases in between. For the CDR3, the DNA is TGCGCCAGCAGCCAAGGGCTTGGTGCGAGAGGGCCCCAGCATTTT. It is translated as CASSQGLGARGPQHF.

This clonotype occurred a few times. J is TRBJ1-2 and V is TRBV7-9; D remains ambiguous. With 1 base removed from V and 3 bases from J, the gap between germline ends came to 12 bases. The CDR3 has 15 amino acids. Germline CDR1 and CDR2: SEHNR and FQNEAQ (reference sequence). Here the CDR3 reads CASSLEQRDDYGYTF. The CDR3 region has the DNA TGTGCCAGCAGCTTAGAACAGCGTGACGACTATGGCTACACCTTC.

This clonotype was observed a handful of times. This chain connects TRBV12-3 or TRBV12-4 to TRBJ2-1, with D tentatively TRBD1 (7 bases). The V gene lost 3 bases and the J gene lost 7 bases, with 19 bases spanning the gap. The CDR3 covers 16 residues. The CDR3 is CASSFSAGQNNNEQFF. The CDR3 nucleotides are TGTGCCAGCAGTTTCTCCGCGGGACAGAACAATAATGAGCAGTTCTTC.

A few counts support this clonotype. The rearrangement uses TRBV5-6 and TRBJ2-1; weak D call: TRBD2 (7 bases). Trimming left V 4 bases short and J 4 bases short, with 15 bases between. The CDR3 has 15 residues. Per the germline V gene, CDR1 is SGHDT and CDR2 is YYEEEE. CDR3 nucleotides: TGTGCCAGCAGCACTACGGGGGGCGGTTACAATGAGCAGTTCTTC. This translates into CASSTTGGGYNEQFF.

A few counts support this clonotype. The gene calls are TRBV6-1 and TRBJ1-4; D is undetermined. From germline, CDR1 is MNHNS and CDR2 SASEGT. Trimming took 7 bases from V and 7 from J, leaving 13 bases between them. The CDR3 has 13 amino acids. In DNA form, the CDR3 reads TGTGCCAGCACCCCCACTCGGGGTGAAAAACTGTTTTTT. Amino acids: CASTPTRGEKLFF.